This T cell receptor beta chain derives from a study of blood T cell repertoires in COVID-19. Study-level information: The origin of the acute and convalescent COVID-19 samples was the United States, Italy and Spain. PBMCs, B-cell-depleted T cells, or T cells provided the cDNA or gDNA that made up the material.

Authors' methods: Reference gene primer amplification gave nucleated cell count estimates. Repertoires were generated with immunoSEQ multiplex PCR, while TCRdb's copy carries only in-frame clones and drops some. That table furnishes V, J and clone size, whereas the DNA furnished D and trimming. This sample has some 240,000 clones, with around 80% found just once. J lost 6 bases, V lost 1 base, and 7 bases had no gene match. The CDR3 covers 15 residues. Germline V lookup: CDR1 LGHNA, CDR2 YNFKEQ. The specimen was peripheral blood. The J gene is TRBJ2-3, the V gene TRBV4-2; 7 bases match TRBD2. The TCR originated in a woman in her 70s with acute or convalescent COVID-19. The CDR3 sequence is CASSQGTRPTDTQYF. The CDR3 region has the DNA TGTGCCAGCAGCCAAGGGACTAGACCTACGGATACGCAGTATTTT.